This T cell receptor beta chain was found in a study of CD8 T cells in Susac syndrome. RNA amounts of about 0.5 to 1 ug underwent reverse transcription with random hexamers. TCRdb redid the calling of the immunoSEQ multiplex PCR reads with MiXCR, one entry per CDR3 protein. The sample carries over 350,000 distinct CDR3 sequences, 75% to 90% recorded once. The CDR3 is 16 residues long. The germline CDR1 and CDR2 sequences are MDHEN and SYDVKM. Trimming cost V 0 bases and J 6 bases, with 15 bases left between them. The receptor's source is a human donor with multiple sclerosis. This sequence joins TRBV28 and TRBJ1-5; TRBD1 is a possible D gene (5 bases). The sample comprised CD8+ T cells from PBMCs. CDR3 sequence: CASSLWGRESFQPQHF. The CDR3 coding sequence is TGTGCCAGCAGTTTATGGGGCAGGGAAAGTTTTCAGCCCCAGCATTTT.